This T cell receptor beta chain derives from a study of blood T cell repertoires in COVID-19. For the study at large: COVID-19 samples collected from the United States, Italy and Spain covered acute and convalescent phases. The analysed material was cDNA or gDNA that came from T cells, B-cell-depleted T cells, or PBMCs.

Between the trimmed V and J ends, which lost 0 bases and 5 bases, there was a span of 13 bases. Germline V CDR1 and CDR2: MNHEY, SMNVEV (reference sequence). The CDR3 runs 15 residues. TCRdb's copy holds only in-frame clones and misses some; the assay was immunoSEQ multiplex PCR. The sample records fewer than 250,000 clones, about 83% being singletons. The sequenced sample consisted of peripheral blood. The V and J genes are TRBV27 and TRBJ1-2; unclear D gene. The TCR sequence derives from a man aged 45-65 years with active or convalescent COVID-19. CDR3 DNA sequence: TGTGCCAGCAGTTTATCGCTGAACAGACGATATGGCTACACCTTC. As protein: CASSLSLNRRYGYTF.